These 3 T cell receptor beta chains were all obtained from the same sample, sequenced in a study of molecular identifiers for immune sequencing clone quantification. MiXCR, run by TCRdb on the PCR reads, gives a single entry per CDR3 protein. The sample holds approximately 37,000 distinct CDR3 sequences, 19% seen once. Sequencing was carried out using naive CD8+ T cells from blood, with Jurkat cell RNA spiked in. The subset denotes: FACS-sorted CD8+CD4-CCR7+CD45RA+ naive T cells. These receptors all stem from a human donor in good health. Some libraries in this study had Jurkat cell RNA spiked in.

This rearrangement joins TRBV19 to TRBJ2-1, with D hard to call. Per germline, CDR1 LNHDA and CDR2 SQIVND (reference sequence). The CDR3 spans 14 residues. V lost 7 bases and J lost 5, with 15 bases in between. CDR3 in DNA: TGTGCCAGTAAGAAGGGTCCTGCGAACAATGAGCAGTTCTTC. Protein: CASKKGPANNEQFF.

The sample holds many counts of this clonotype. V is TRBV4-3 and J is TRBJ2-5, with 9 bases that match TRBD2. The germline gives CDR1 LGHNA, CDR2 YSLEER. The CDR3 totals 16 residues. Trimming removed 0 bases from V and 5 bases from J; junction bases left unmatched: 7. The CDR3 nucleotides are TGCGCCAGCAGCCAAGAAGCAGCGGGGGGCCTGGAGACCCAGTACTTC. Its translation: CASSQEAAGGLETQYF.

At least ten counts were recorded for this clonotype. The chain carries TRBV19 and TRBJ2-2; D is possibly TRBD1 (5 bases). Germline loops: CDR1 LNHDA, CDR2 SQIVND (reference sequence). V lost 2 bases, J lost 4 bases, and 8 bases lay in between. The CDR3 is 14 amino acids. CDR3 protein: CASSIQGITGELFF. CDR3 DNA sequence: TGTGCCAGTAGTATACAGGGAATCACCGGGGAGCTGTTTTTT.